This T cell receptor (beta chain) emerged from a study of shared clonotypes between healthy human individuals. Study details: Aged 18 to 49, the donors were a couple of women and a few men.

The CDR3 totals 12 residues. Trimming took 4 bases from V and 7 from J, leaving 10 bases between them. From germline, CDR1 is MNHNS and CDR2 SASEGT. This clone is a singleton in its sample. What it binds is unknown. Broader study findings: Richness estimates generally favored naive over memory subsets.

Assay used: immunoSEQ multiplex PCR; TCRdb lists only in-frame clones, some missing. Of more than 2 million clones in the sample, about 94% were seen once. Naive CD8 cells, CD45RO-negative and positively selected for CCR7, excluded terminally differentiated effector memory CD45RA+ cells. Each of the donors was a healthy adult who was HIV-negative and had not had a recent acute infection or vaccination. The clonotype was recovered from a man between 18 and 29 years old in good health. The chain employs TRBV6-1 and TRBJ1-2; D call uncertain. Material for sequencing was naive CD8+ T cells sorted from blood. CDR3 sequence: CASSASYIGYTF. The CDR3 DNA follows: TGTGCCAGCAGTGCATCCTACATTGGCTACACCTTC.